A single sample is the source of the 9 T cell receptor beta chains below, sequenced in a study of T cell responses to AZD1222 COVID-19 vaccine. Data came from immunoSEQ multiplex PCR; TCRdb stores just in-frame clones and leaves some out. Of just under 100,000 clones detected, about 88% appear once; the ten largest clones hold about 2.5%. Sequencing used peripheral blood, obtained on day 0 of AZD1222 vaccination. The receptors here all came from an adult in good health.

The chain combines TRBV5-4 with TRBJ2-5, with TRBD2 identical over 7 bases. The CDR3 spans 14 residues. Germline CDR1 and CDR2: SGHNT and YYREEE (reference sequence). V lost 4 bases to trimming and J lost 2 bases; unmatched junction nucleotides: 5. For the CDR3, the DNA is TGTGCCAGCAGCCTGCCTAGCGGTCAAGAGACCCAGTACTTC. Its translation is CASSLPSGQETQYF.

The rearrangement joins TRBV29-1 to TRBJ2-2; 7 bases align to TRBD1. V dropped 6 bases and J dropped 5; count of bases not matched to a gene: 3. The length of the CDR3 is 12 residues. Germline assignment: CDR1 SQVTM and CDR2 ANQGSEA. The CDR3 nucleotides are TGCAGCGTACTACAGGGGACCGGGGAGCTGTTTTTT. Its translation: CSVLQGTGELFF.

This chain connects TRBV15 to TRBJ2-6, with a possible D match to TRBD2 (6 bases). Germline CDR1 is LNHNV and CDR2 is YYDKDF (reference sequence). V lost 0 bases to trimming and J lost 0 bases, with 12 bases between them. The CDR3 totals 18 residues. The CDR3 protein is CATSREGTYGSGANVLTF. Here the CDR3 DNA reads TGTGCCACCAGCAGAGAAGGGACTTATGGCTCTGGGGCCAACGTCCTGACTTTC.

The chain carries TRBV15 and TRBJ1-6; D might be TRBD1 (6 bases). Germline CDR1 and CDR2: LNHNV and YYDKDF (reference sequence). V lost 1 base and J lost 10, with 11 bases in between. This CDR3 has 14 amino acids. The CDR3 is CATSRGRGASPLHF. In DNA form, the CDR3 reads TGTGCCACCAGCAGAGGTAGGGGGGCATCACCCCTCCACTTT.

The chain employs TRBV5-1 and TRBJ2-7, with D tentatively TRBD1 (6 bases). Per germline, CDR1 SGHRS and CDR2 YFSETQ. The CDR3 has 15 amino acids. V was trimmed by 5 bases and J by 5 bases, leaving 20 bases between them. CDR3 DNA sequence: TGCGCCAGCAGGTTCCTCGAGACAGGTCTCAACGAGCAGTACTTC. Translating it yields CASRFLETGLNEQYF.

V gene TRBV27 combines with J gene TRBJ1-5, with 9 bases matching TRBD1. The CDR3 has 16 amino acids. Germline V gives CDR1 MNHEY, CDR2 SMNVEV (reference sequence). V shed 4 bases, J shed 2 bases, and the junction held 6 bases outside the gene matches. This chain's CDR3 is CASSWGQGRGNQPQHF. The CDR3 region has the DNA TGTGCCAGCAGTTGGGGACAGGGAAGAGGCAATCAGCCCCAGCATTTT.

The CDR3 nucleotides are TGCGCCAGCAGCGTTAGCGGGGGGGAATCCTACGAGCAGTACTTC. It codes for CASSVSGGESYEQYF. The chain uses TRBV5-1 and TRBJ2-7; 11 nucleotides agree with TRBD2. In germline, CDR1 is SGHRS, CDR2 YFSETQ. There are 15 residues in the CDR3. J was trimmed by 1 base and V by 4 bases; bases with no gene match: 4.

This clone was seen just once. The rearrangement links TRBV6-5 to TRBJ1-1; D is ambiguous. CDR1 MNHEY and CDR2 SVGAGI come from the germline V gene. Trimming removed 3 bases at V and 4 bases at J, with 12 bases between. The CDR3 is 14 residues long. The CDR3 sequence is CASSYSPWGTEAFF. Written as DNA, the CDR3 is TGTGCCAGCAGTTATTCACCTTGGGGCACTGAAGCTTTCTTT.

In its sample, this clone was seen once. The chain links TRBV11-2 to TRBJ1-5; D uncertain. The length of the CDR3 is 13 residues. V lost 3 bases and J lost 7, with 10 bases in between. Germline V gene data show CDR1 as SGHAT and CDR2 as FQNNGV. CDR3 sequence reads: CASSFDPYQPQHF. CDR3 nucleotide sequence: TGTGCCAGCAGCTTCGACCCTTACCAGCCCCAGCATTTT. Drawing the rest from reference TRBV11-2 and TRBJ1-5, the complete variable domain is EAGVAQSPRYKIIEKRQSVAFWCNPISGHATLYWYQQILGQGPKLLIQFQNNGVVDDSQLPKDRFSAERLKGVDSTLKIQPAKLEDSAVYLCASSFDPYQPQHFGDGTRLSIL.